This is a list of T cell receptor beta chains from one sample in a study of blood T cell repertoires in COVID-19. The assay was immunoSEQ multiplex PCR, and TCRdb's table has in-frame clones only and misses some. This sample carries 71,000 or so clones, just over 90% of them seen once, and the ten largest clones take less than 6.5%. The sample taken for sequencing was peripheral blood. The receptor set was obtained from a woman between 18 and 29 years old with acute or convalescent COVID-19. Both conserved end residues are trimmed from each CDR3. Not all rows give a size; the values are once, few, many and, for expanded clones, a class.

j_gene	v_gene	abundance	CDR3aa
TRBJ2-2	TRBV4-1	-	ASSQDFAGWGTGELF
TRBJ2-1	TRBV5-8	-	ASSFWTSGHNEQF
TRBJ1-1	TRBV7-2	-	ASSPGTGLNTEAF
TRBJ1-3	TRBV19	-	ASGEISSGNTIY
TRBJ1-5	TRBV19	-	ASSIGVGVSNQPQH
TRBJ1-2	TRBV11-2	-	ASSLAGNYGYT
TRBJ2-2	TRBV7-2	-	ASSLMRGQGGTGELF
TRBJ2-7	TRBV9	-	ASSVEFAADEQY
TRBJ1-2	TRBV29-1	once	SVEAEEGGNYGYT
TRBJ2-1	TRBV6-5	-	ASSYDRRTGWEL